One sample yielded the 23 T cell receptor beta chains listed below, sequenced in a study of OX40 agonist ivuxolimab in advanced cancers. Assay: immunoSEQ multiplex PCR; the TCRdb copy retains only in-frame clones and omits some. Of tens of thousands of clones listed, about 88% are singletons. The material sequenced was CD4+ or CD8+ T cells sorted from blood, taken in a trial of the OX40 agonist ivuxolimab. All receptors come from an adult with an advanced solid tumor such as melanoma, head and neck, liver or kidney cancer.

The chain carries TRBV30 and TRBJ2-1, with D possibly being TRBD1 (5 bases). The V and J ends lost 2 bases and 12 bases respectively, with 11 bases between them. Germline V gene data show CDR1 as GTSNPN and CDR2 as SVGIG (reference sequence). The CDR3 is made up of 11 amino acids. The CDR3 is CAWSNGDRQFF. Written as DNA, the CDR3 is TGTGCCTGGAGTAACGGAGACAGGCAGTTCTTC. Supplemented by reference TRBV30 and TRBJ2-1, the full variable domain reads SQTIHQWPATLVQPVGSPLSLECTVEGTSNPNLYWYRQAAGRGLQLLFYSVGIGQISSEVPQNLSASRPQDRQFILSSKKLLLSDSGFYLCAWSNGDRQFFGPGTRLTVL.

The rearrangement links TRBV2 to TRBJ2-1; the D is unclear. The length of the CDR3 is 15 residues. Germline loops: CDR1 SNHLY, CDR2 FYNNEI. Trimming pared 6 bases from V and 2 bases from J, leaving 14 bases between. The CDR3 nucleotides are TGTGCCAGCAGACTCCGGGCTCCTACCTACAATGAGCAGTTCTTC. Translated, it gives CASRLRAPTYNEQFF.

A single count supports this clone. The chain employs TRBV7-6 and TRBJ2-1; D gene uncertain. Germline V gene sequence: CDR1 SGHVS, CDR2 FNYEAQ. V lost 4 bases to trimming and J lost 3 bases, with 7 bases between them. CDR3 length: 13 residues. CDR3 bases: TGTGCCAGCAGCTCGGCCTACTACAATGAGCAGTTCTTC. Its translation is CASSSAYYNEQFF. Full variable domain (remainder filled in from reference TRBV7-6 and TRBJ2-1): GAGVSQSPRYKVTKRGQDVALRCDPISGHVSLYWYRQALGQGPEFLTYFNYEAQQDKSGLPNDRFSAERPEGSISTLTIQRTEQRDSAMYRCASSSAYYNEQFFGPGTRLTVL.

The chain links TRBV30 to TRBJ1-2; D possibly corresponds to TRBD1 (6 bases). Per the germline V gene, CDR1 is GTSNPN and CDR2 is SVGIG (reference sequence). V lost 0 bases, J lost 5 bases, and 13 bases lay in between. There are 14 residues in the CDR3. The CDR3 protein is CAWSVRTTGYGYTF. The DNA for the CDR3 is TGTGCCTGGAGTGTACGAACCACAGGGTATGGCTACACCTTC.

V gene TRBV27 combines with J gene TRBJ1-4, with TRBD1 identical over 7 bases. J gave up 7 bases and V 5 bases, and 7 bases lay outside the gene matches. CDR3 length: 14 residues. Germline CDR1 MNHEY, CDR2 SMNVEV (reference sequence). In nucleotides, the CDR3 is TGTGCCAGCAGTACGTACAGGGGAGGTGAAAAACTGTTTTTT. Its translation: CASSTYRGGEKLFF.

This sequence joins TRBV4-1 and TRBJ1-1; unclear D gene. The germline gives CDR1 MGHRA, CDR2 YSYEKL. Trimming removed 1 base at V and 1 base at J, with 10 bases between. The CDR3 runs 15 residues. Here the CDR3 DNA reads TGCGCCAGCAGCCAAGGGGATAACACGAACACTGAAGCTTTCTTT. Translation: CASSQGDNTNTEAFF.

The rearrangement joins TRBV7-9 to TRBJ2-1; the D gene is possibly TRBD2 (5 bases). V was trimmed by 5 bases and J by 8 bases, leaving 19 bases between them. This CDR3 contains 15 residues. Per the germline V gene, CDR1 is SEHNR and CDR2 is FQNEAQ (reference sequence). CDR3: CASSRSGRGADEQFF. CDR3 bases: TGTGCCAGCAGCCGAAGCGGACGGGGAGCGGATGAGCAGTTCTTC.

This rearrangement joins TRBV5-1 to TRBJ2-1, with 8 bases matching TRBD2. This CDR3 is 13 amino acids long. The V segment lost 0 bases and the J segment 9 bases; nucleotides outside the gene matches: 2. Germline V lookup: CDR1 SGHRS, CDR2 YFSETQ. CDR3 in DNA: TGCGCCAGCAGCTTGGCCAGCGGGAGTGAGCAGTTCTTC. Translating gives CASSLASGSEQFF.

V is TRBV15 and J is TRBJ1-5, with D tentatively TRBD1 (5 bases). The CDR3 spans 16 residues. Germline-derived CDR1 and CDR2 are LNHNV and YYDKDF (reference sequence). Trimming removed 0 bases from V and 4 bases from J, with 13 bases in between. CDR3: CATSRDVGERNQPQHF. CDR3 bases: TGTGCCACCAGCAGAGATGTGGGGGAAAGAAATCAGCCCCAGCATTTT.

The rearrangement links TRBV30 to TRBJ2-2; either TRBD1 or TRBD2 may supply D (5 bases each). CDR3 length equals 16 residues. V shed 1 base and J shed 1 base, with 13 bases lying between them. CDR1 and CDR2 from the germline V gene are GTSNPN and SVGIG (reference sequence). The DNA of the CDR3 is TGTGCCTGGAGTGGACGAGGGGTATTGAACACCGGGGAGCTGTTTTTT. Translating gives CAWSGRGVLNTGELFF.

The chain has TRBV29-1 and TRBJ1-1; 8 bases are a match to TRBD1. CDR1 and CDR2 (germline): SQVTM, ANQGSEA. CDR3 length: 14 residues. J was trimmed by 2 bases and V by 1 base; bases with no gene match: 3. The CDR3 DNA follows: TGCAGCGTTGAAGGCGACAGGGGAAACACTGAAGCTTTCTTT. Translating gives CSVEGDRGNTEAFF.

The chain uses TRBV18 and TRBJ2-6; TRBD1 or TRBD2 may be the D gene (5 bases each). V was clipped by 2 bases and J by 1 base, with 6 bases between them. The CDR3 totals 15 residues. Germline values: CDR1 KGHSH, CDR2 LQKENI. CDR3 nucleotide sequence: TGTGCCAGCTCACCAGGGACGTCTGGGGCCAACGTCCTGACTTTC. Protein sequence: CASSPGTSGANVLTF. Looking up the rest from reference TRBV18 and TRBJ2-6 gives the full variable domain: NAGVMQNPRHLVRRRGQEARLRCSPMKGHSHVYWYRQLPEEGLKFMVYLQKENIIDESGMPKERFSAEFPKEGPSILRIQQVVRGDSAAYFCASSPGTSGANVLTFGAGSRLTVL.

This chain links TRBV2 with TRBJ2-7; D is perhaps TRBD2 (6 bases). Deletions cut 6 bases from V and 1 base from J, with 13 bases between. This CDR3 spans 14 amino acids. From germline, CDR1 is SNHLY and CDR2 FYNNEI. CDR3 bases: TGTGCCAGCAGACGGGACTTCTCTTCCTACGAGCAGTACTTC. Its translation is CASRRDFSSYEQYF.

The chain has TRBV7-3 and TRBJ1-1; D might be TRBD1 (5 bases). The V gene's germline CDR1 is SGHTA and CDR2 FQGTGA. Trimming stripped 4 bases from V and 5 bases from J, with 11 bases between. This CDR3 has 13 amino acids. For the CDR3, the DNA is TGTGCCAGCAGCTGGGACGGGAGAACTGAAGCTTTCTTT. This encodes CASSWDGRTEAFF.

The chain has TRBV2 and TRBJ1-2; 7 nucleotides align to TRBD1. CDR1 SNHLY and CDR2 FYNNEI come from the germline V gene. J lost 8 bases, V lost 4 bases, and 4 bases had no gene match. The CDR3 covers 12 residues. This chain's CDR3 is CASSGEGGGYTF. CDR3 nucleotides: TGTGCCAGCAGTGGTGAAGGGGGCGGCTACACCTTC.

The gene calls are TRBV7-8 and TRBJ1-6; 8 positions agree with TRBD1. After removal of 5 bases from V and 9 bases from J, the junction contained 15 bases not matched to a gene. This CDR3 region has 17 residues. From germline, CDR1 is SGHVS and CDR2 FQNEAQ. This CDR3 is CASSPGQGFASGSPLHF. CDR3 bases: TGTGCCAGCAGCCCCGGACAGGGATTCGCCTCGGGTTCACCCCTCCACTTT.

The chain carries TRBV28 and TRBJ2-6; no clear D. There are 15 residues in the CDR3. The germline V and J ends were trimmed by 5 bases and 0 bases, with 8 bases remaining between them. Germline CDR1 is MDHEN and CDR2 is SYDVKM. The CDR3 coding sequence is TGTGCCAGCAGTCGAACGTACTCTGGGGCCAACGTCCTGACTTTC. Protein sequence: CASSRTYSGANVLTF.

The V and J genes are TRBV5-4 and TRBJ2-1, with a tentative D call TRBD2 (5 bases). V lost 4 bases to trimming and J lost 5 bases, with 13 bases between them. CDR3 length equals 14 residues. CDR1 is SGHNT, CDR2 YYREEE, per germline (reference sequence). The CDR3 is CASSRREPNNEQFF. In nucleotides, the CDR3 is TGTGCCAGCAGCAGAAGGGAGCCCAACAATGAGCAGTTCTTC.

J is TRBJ2-5 and V is TRBV14, with D maybe TRBD2 (5 bases). CDR1 is SGHDN and CDR2 is FVKESK in the germline V gene. V was pared by 4 bases and J by 7 bases, with 19 bases between. The length of the CDR3 is 15 residues. CDR3: CASSPSRTPGGTQYF. The CDR3 coding sequence is TGTGCCAGCAGCCCCTCGCGGACCCCAGGAGGGACCCAGTACTTC.

The chain joins TRBV18 to TRBJ2-7; TRBD1 matches 12 bases. Germline assignment: CDR1 KGHSH and CDR2 LQKENI. The J segment lost 2 bases and the V segment lost 4 bases, leaving 6 bases of the junction unmatched. The CDR3 length is 16 residues. The CDR3: CASSQGTGGKTYEQYF. The CDR3 DNA sequence: TGTGCCAGCTCACAGGGGACAGGGGGCAAAACCTACGAGCAGTACTTC.

This chain uses TRBV5-1 with TRBJ2-2; TRBD2 aligns across 7 bases. Germline assignment: CDR1 SGHRS and CDR2 YFSETQ. V gave up 6 bases and J gave up 1 base; unmatched junction bases: 6. The CDR3 has 15 amino acids. The CDR3 loop reads CASTTRGENTGELFF. The CDR3 DNA sequence: TGCGCCAGCACCACTCGGGGGGAGAACACCGGGGAGCTGTTTTTT.

The chain uses TRBV6-6 and TRBJ1-1; D possibly corresponds to TRBD1 (6 bases). Germline loops: CDR1 MNHNY, CDR2 SVGAGI (reference sequence). The length of the CDR3 is 13 residues. V was shortened by 10 bases and J by 3 bases, with 15 bases between the two germline ends. Written as DNA, the CDR3 is TGTGCCACCACTCGACAGGCCGACACTGAAGCTTTCTTT. Its protein product is CATTRQADTEAFF.

The genes are TRBV6-5 and TRBJ1-6; 7 bases agree with TRBD1. Germline V lookup: CDR1 MNHEY, CDR2 SVGAGI. V shed 5 bases and J 7 bases; nucleotides not matched to a gene: 5. The CDR3 has 14 amino acids. CDR3 sequence: CASSVHRGNSPLHF. The CDR3 DNA is TGTGCCAGCAGTGTTCACAGGGGAAATTCACCCCTCCACTTT.